Included here is one TCR beta chain sequence, with context. This entry belongs to a study of blood T cell repertoires in COVID-19. Source study methods: Cell counts per sample came from amplifying reference gene primers. TCRdb's table, derived via immunoSEQ multiplex PCR, lists solely in-frame clones and lacks some. V, J and clone size reflect that table, while D and trimming were determined from the DNA. The sample consists of about 62,000 clones, about nine tenths of them appearing once. Germline V gives CDR1 LGHNA, CDR2 YNFKEQ. CDR3 length: 17 amino acids. The junction had 10 bases not matched to a gene; V was cut back by 3 bases and J by 6 bases.

The TCR sequence derives from a human donor in a cohort sampled during active COVID-19. The chain joins TRBV4-2 to TRBJ2-1; 11 bases line up with TRBD2. The sequencing input was peripheral blood. The CDR3: CASSHRFTSGGSNEQFF. In nucleotides, the CDR3 is TGTGCCAGCAGCCACCGGTTTACTAGCGGGGGTTCCAATGAGCAGTTCTTC.